The next 18 T cell receptor beta chains were all read from a single sample in a study of cytomegalovirus exposure and HLA in healthy donors. Use of 60 Vbeta and 13 Jbeta primers characterized the PCR. Assay used: immunoSEQ multiplex PCR; TCRdb lists only in-frame clones, some missing. The sample gives approximately 60,000 clones, 65% to 85% of which show up once; more than 1.5% is in the top ten. The sample was PBMCs. The source is a man aged 30 to 39 in good health and CMV-seronegative.

This clone was seen just once. The chain has TRBV6-1 and TRBJ2-7; TRBD1 matches 8 bases. The CDR3 length is 14 residues. Germline values: CDR1 MNHNS, CDR2 SASEGT. J was trimmed by 2 bases and V by 6 bases; bases with no gene match: 6. This CDR3 is CASSGQGDAYEQYF. As DNA, the CDR3 is TGTGCCAGCAGCGGACAGGGTGACGCCTACGAGCAGTACTTC.

V usage is TRBV6-5 and J usage is TRBJ1-1; unclear D gene. The germline CDR1 and CDR2 sequences are MNHEY and SVGAGI. The V end was cut by 0 bases, the J end by 8 bases, with 19 bases between. The CDR3 length is 16 residues. The CDR3 region is CASSYSRRTGNHEAFF. CDR3 in DNA: TGTGCCAGCAGTTACTCACGTCGTACCGGGAACCACGAAGCTTTCTTT.

The V and J genes are TRBV30 and TRBJ2-2; D is unclear. Germline V gene data show CDR1 as GTSNPN and CDR2 as SVGIG (reference sequence). The CDR3 runs to 15 residues. V was cut by 8 bases and J by 2 bases, with 18 bases left in between. Here the CDR3 DNA reads TGTGCCCTCGTGGGCGAAAATACTAACACCGGGGAGCTGTTTTTT. It codes for CALVGENTNTGELFF. Filled out from reference TRBV30 and TRBJ2-2, the complete variable domain reads SQTIHQWPATLVQPVGSPLSLECTVEGTSNPNLYWYRQAAGRGLQLLFYSVGIGQISSEVPQNLSASRPQDRQFILSSKKLLLSDSGFYLCALVGENTNTGELFFGEGSRLTVL.

V is TRBV7-3 and J is TRBJ2-3; TRBD2 matches 15 bases. The V and J ends lost 5 bases and 4 bases, in that order; junction bases with no gene match: 1. CDR3 size: 15 residues. Germline-derived CDR1 and CDR2 are SGHTA and FQGTGA. CDR3 sequence reads: CASSRTSGGADTQYF. Here the CDR3 DNA reads TGTGCCAGCAGCCGGACTAGCGGGGGGGCAGATACGCAGTATTTT. Complete variable domain (other parts from reference TRBV7-3 and TRBJ2-3): GAGVSQTPSNKVTEKGKYVELRCDPISGHTALYWYRQSLGQGPEFLIYFQGTGAADDSGLPNDRFFAVRPEGSVSTLKIQRTERGDSAVYLCASSRTSGGADTQYFGPGTRLTVL.

The chain couples TRBV27 to TRBJ2-7; 9 bases agree with TRBD1. The CDR3 has 11 residues. The junction had 5 bases not matched to a gene; V was cut back by 5 bases and J by 12 bases. Germline assignment: CDR1 MNHEY and CDR2 SMNVEV (reference sequence). CDR3: CASSPGTGRYF. The CDR3 nucleotides read TGTGCCAGCAGTCCAGGGACAGGGAGGTACTTC.

The V call is TRBV7-9, the J call TRBJ2-7; D unclear. The CDR3 consists of 14 residues. Germline V gene sequence: CDR1 SEHNR, CDR2 FQNEAQ (reference sequence). V was trimmed by 0 bases and J by 3 bases, leaving 9 bases between them. The CDR3 nucleotides read TGTGCCAGCAGCTTAGCTCACAAAGACTACGAGCAGTACTTC. This translates into CASSLAHKDYEQYF.

The gene calls are TRBV18 and TRBJ1-2, with D possibly matching TRBD1 (5 bases). The ends were cut back, 3 bases at V and 0 bases at J, with 8 bases in the middle. Germline CDR1 is KGHSH and CDR2 is LQKENI. The CDR3 runs 14 residues. In DNA, the CDR3 is TGTGCCAGCTCACCTGAAGGGGCTAACTATGGCTACACCTTC. Amino acid sequence: CASSPEGANYGYTF.

This rearrangement joins TRBV6-1 to TRBJ2-3; 12 bases fit TRBD2. J lost 1 base, V lost 7 bases, and 3 bases had no gene match. Germline CDR1 MNHNS, CDR2 SASEGT. The length of the CDR3 is 15 residues. CDR3 sequence (DNA): TGTGCCAGCAACCGACTAGCGGGAGGCACAGATACGCAGTATTTT. It translates to CASNRLAGGTDTQYF.

The chain links TRBV19 to TRBJ1-4, with TRBD1 as a possible D gene (6 bases). CDR1 is LNHDA and CDR2 is SQIVND in the germline V gene (reference sequence). The CDR3 runs to 18 residues. Trimming left V 3 bases short and J 2 bases short, with 19 bases between. For the CDR3, the DNA is TGTGCCAGTAGTATTCCCGGCGCGACAGGCACTACTAATGAAAAACTGTTTTTT. Amino acids: CASSIPGATGTTNEKLFF.

This chain uses TRBV18 with TRBJ1-1; 7 bases are shared with TRBD1. CDR3 length equals 13 residues. V lost 5 bases and J lost 2; bases outside the gene matches: 2. Per germline, CDR1 KGHSH and CDR2 LQKENI. CDR3 loop: CASSGQVNTEAFF. As DNA, the CDR3 is TGTGCCAGCTCAGGACAGGTAAACACTGAAGCTTTCTTT.

The CDR3 nucleotides are TGTGCCAGCAGTCGCTCACAGGGGGCGAGGGCCCTCGAGACCCAGTACTTC. Its translation is CASSRSQGARALETQYF. This rearrangement joins TRBV2 to TRBJ2-5, with TRBD1 matching over 9 bases. Germline values: CDR1 SNHLY, CDR2 FYNNEI. The CDR3 contains 17 residues. Trimming at V came to 5 bases and at J to 5 bases, leaving 15 bases not matched to a gene.

About this clone itself: Other DNA sequences of this sample code for an identical CDR3. The rearrangement uses TRBV7-2 and TRBJ2-3; no definite D call. The CDR3 consists of 11 residues. V was cut by 5 bases and J by 5 bases, with 5 bases left in between. Looked up from germline, CDR1 is SGHTA and CDR2 is FQGNSA. CDR3 amino acids: CASSPLDTQYF. The CDR3 DNA sequence: TGTGCCAGCAGCCCACTAGATACGCAGTATTTT.

This rearrangement joins TRBV12-5 to TRBJ1-1; TRBD1 matches 9 bases. CDR1 LGHNT and CDR2 FRNRAP come from the germline V gene. Unmatched junction bases numbered 8, after V lost 3 bases and J lost 0 bases. The CDR3 has 17 amino acids. The DNA of the CDR3 is TGTGCTAGTGGTTTCGAGACAGGGGGAATAATGAACACTGAAGCTTTCTTT. It translates to CASGFETGGIMNTEAFF.

Points on this clone: In the same sample, other DNA sequences code for this CDR3. The chain joins TRBV30 to TRBJ1-6; maybe TRBD1 (5 bases). The CDR3 spans 13 residues. Germline assignment: CDR1 GTSNPN and CDR2 SVGIG (reference sequence). Between the trimmed V and J ends, which lost 0 bases and 12 bases, there was a span of 12 bases. CDR3 in amino acids: CAWSVGGRVPLHF. CDR3 nucleotide sequence: TGTGCCTGGAGTGTGGGTGGCAGGGTACCCCTCCACTTT. The full variable domain, its missing parts supplied by reference TRBV30 and TRBJ1-6, is SQTIHQWPATLVQPVGSPLSLECTVEGTSNPNLYWYRQAAGRGLQLLFYSVGIGQISSEVPQNLSASRPQDRQFILSSKKLLLSDSGFYLCAWSVGGRVPLHFGNGTRLTVT.

The chain has TRBV7-6 and TRBJ1-1; TRBD1 aligns across 10 bases. V shed 5 bases and J 5 bases; nucleotides not matched to a gene: 14. Per the germline V gene, CDR1 is SGHVS and CDR2 is FNYEAQ. This CDR3 spans 17 amino acids. The CDR3 protein is CASSPRDRGLVLTEAFF. CDR3 sequence (DNA): TGTGCCAGCAGCCCACGGGACAGGGGCCTGGTACTTACTGAAGCTTTCTTT. The variable domain in full, with the rest retrieved from reference TRBV7-6 and TRBJ1-1, is GAGVSQSPRYKVTKRGQDVALRCDPISGHVSLYWYRQALGQGPEFLTYFNYEAQQDKSGLPNDRFSAERPEGSISTLTIQRTEQRDSAMYRCASSPRDRGLVLTEAFFGQGTRLTVV.

The chain links TRBV6-5 to TRBJ2-3; no clear D. The CDR3 consists of 14 residues. Germline assignment: CDR1 MNHEY and CDR2 SVGAGI. V lost 0 bases to trimming and J lost 1 base, with 5 bases between them. As DNA, the CDR3 is TGTGCCAGCAGTTACTCGCAGGGCACAGATACGCAGTATTTT. This encodes CASSYSQGTDTQYF.

This chain connects TRBV30 to TRBJ1-3, with D tentatively TRBD1 (5 bases). The CDR3 loop spans 15 amino acids. V lost 2 bases to trimming and J lost 0 bases, with 11 bases between them. Germline values: CDR1 GTSNPN, CDR2 SVGIG (reference sequence). CDR3 region: CAWSTGALSGNTIYF. The CDR3 region has the DNA TGTGCCTGGAGTACTGGGGCCCTCTCTGGAAACACCATATATTTT.

The rearrangement joins TRBV6-1 to TRBJ1-2; 9 bases match TRBD1. Losses at the gene ends were 3 bases for V and 5 bases for J; bases not matched to a gene: 10. This CDR3 is 16 amino acids long. The germline V gene has CDR1 MNHNS and CDR2 SASEGT. CDR3 in amino acids: CASSDPSLGQGYGYTF. The CDR3 region has the DNA TGTGCCAGCAGTGACCCTTCATTGGGACAGGGTTATGGCTACACCTTC.